Below, 21 T cell receptor beta chains from the same sample are listed, as sequenced in a study of blood T cell repertoires in COVID-19 (dated by TCRdb to between 2020 and 2021). The library came from the immunoSEQ multiplex PCR assay. TCRdb stores this immuneACCESS table with in-frame sequences only. Part of the clones is absent; in the studies checked, under half of the shortfall reflects unresolved V genes, and no reason is known for the rest. The sample table holds 150,000 to 200,000 clones, of which 86% were seen once. The biggest ten clones account for almost 1% of the sample. The sequencing input was peripheral blood. Receptors were obtained from a man in his late teens or twenties with acute or convalescent COVID-19.

This clone was picked up one time. The chain couples TRBV6-6 to TRBJ2-5; 9 nucleotides match TRBD2. From germline, CDR1 is MNHNY and CDR2 SVGAGI (reference sequence). The CDR3 has 15 residues. After removal of 2 bases from V and 2 bases from J, the junction contained 3 bases not matched to a gene. The CDR3 loop is CASSYGAGGQETQYF. The CDR3 region has the DNA TGTGCCAGCAGTTACGGAGCGGGGGGACAAGAGACCCAGTACTTC.

The chain combines TRBV6-5 with TRBJ2-1, with no clear D. The V end was cut by 0 bases, the J end by 8 bases, with 11 bases between. Germline assignment: CDR1 MNHEY and CDR2 SVGAGI. This CDR3 is built from 14 residues. DNA of the CDR3: TGTGCCAGCAGTTACTCGAGGCCGAGCCATGAGCAGTTCTTC. It encodes CASSYSRPSHEQFF.

The chain carries TRBV18 and TRBJ2-5, with TRBD1 as a possible D gene (6 bases). V was clipped by 2 bases and J by 3 bases, with 10 bases between them. The CDR3 runs 14 residues. Per germline, CDR1 KGHSH and CDR2 LQKENI. The CDR3 sequence is CASSPVGQKETQYF. The CDR3 nucleotides are TGTGCCAGCTCACCAGTAGGACAGAAAGAGACCCAGTACTTC. Supplemented by reference TRBV18 and TRBJ2-5, the full variable domain reads NAGVMQNPRHLVRRRGQEARLRCSPMKGHSHVYWYRQLPEEGLKFMVYLQKENIIDESGMPKERFSAEFPKEGPSILRIQQVVRGDSAAYFCASSPVGQKETQYFGPGTRLLVL.

The chain joins TRBV5-4 to TRBJ2-2, with a weak D call TRBD1 (8 bases). Germline lookup yields CDR1 SGHNT and CDR2 YYREEE (reference sequence). This CDR3 is built from 14 residues. The CDR3 sequence is CATYRGGAPGELFF. The CDR3 DNA is TGTGCTACCTACAGGGGGGGGGCCCCCGGGGAGCTGTTTTTT.

This clone showed up just once. The chain combines TRBV4-1 with TRBJ2-1; D ambiguous. The length of the CDR3 is 13 residues. Germline CDR1 MGHRA, CDR2 YSYEKL. Trimming stripped 1 base from V and 15 bases from J, with 16 bases between. As DNA, the CDR3 is TGCGCCAGCAGCCAAGCTCTGGCTAGAGTTATGTTCTTC. This translates into CASSQALARVMFF.

In this sample, this clone turned up once. The V gene is TRBV4-1, the J gene TRBJ1-2, with D possibly TRBD1 on 5 matching bases. The V and J ends lost 2 bases and 4 bases respectively, with 14 bases between them. CDR1 and CDR2 (germline): MGHRA, YSYEKL. The CDR3 runs 15 residues. The CDR3 nucleotides are TGCGCCAGCAGCCAATACATGGGTAGGGGCTATGGCTACACCTTC. Translation: CASSQYMGRGYGYTF.

This clone has just a few counts. The chain joins TRBV4-1 to TRBJ1-2, with 9 nucleotides matching TRBD1. J gave up 0 bases and V 10 bases, and 6 bases lay outside the gene matches. In germline, CDR1 is MGHRA, CDR2 YSYEKL. The CDR3 is 14 residues long. CDR3 region: CATYGQGPNYGYTF. The CDR3 region has the DNA TGCGCCACGTACGGACAGGGGCCTAACTATGGCTACACCTTC.

A few counts support this clone. The CDR3 DNA sequence: TGTGCCAGCTCACCATTAAGTGGGCGATCGAATAACTATGGCTACACCTTC. It yields the protein CASSPLSGRSNNYGYTF. V usage is TRBV18 and J usage is TRBJ1-2; D gene unclear. From germline, CDR1 is KGHSH and CDR2 LQKENI. CDR3 length: 17 residues. The ends were cut back, 2 bases at V and 1 base at J, with 17 bases in the middle.

This clone came up once. This chain links TRBV7-9 with TRBJ1-6; D is perhaps TRBD1 (6 bases). Germline CDR1 and CDR2: SEHNR and FQNEAQ (reference sequence). V lost 4 bases to trimming and J lost 5 bases, with 9 bases between them. CDR3 length: 14 residues. DNA of the CDR3: TGTGCCAGCAGCTCGGACAGTCATAATTCACCCCTCCACTTT. This sequence encodes CASSSDSHNSPLHF.

The genes are TRBV21-1 and TRBJ2-5; the table calls TRBD2, which could not be checked here. TRBV21-1 is a pseudogene segment. This CDR3 is 15 amino acids long. The CDR3 loop reads CASSDTRDYQETQYF. The CDR3 DNA sequence: TGTGCCAGCAGCGACACTAGGGACTACCAAGAGACCCAGTACTTC.

The genes are TRBV24-1 and TRBJ1-1; TRBD1 aligns across 8 bases. The CDR3 runs 13 residues. V gave up 2 bases and J gave up 5 bases; unmatched junction bases: 0. The germline gives CDR1 KGHDR, CDR2 SFDVKD. CDR3 residues: CATSDYRGTEAFF. The CDR3 nucleotides are TGTGCCACCAGTGATTACAGGGGGACTGAAGCTTTCTTT.

This chain uses TRBV5-1 with TRBJ2-1; TRBD1 is a possible D gene (6 bases). In germline, CDR1 is SGHRS, CDR2 YFSETQ. The V gene lost 4 bases and the J gene lost 0 bases, with 11 bases spanning the gap. The CDR3 runs 15 residues. For the CDR3, the DNA is TGCGCCAGCAGCGCGACAGGTGGCTCCTACAATGAGCAGTTCTTC. It translates to CASSATGGSYNEQFF.

CDR3 loop: CASSPDEGLARGWEQFF. CDR3 nucleotides: TGTGCCAGCAGCCCTGACGAGGGACTAGCCCGAGGGTGGGAGCAGTTCTTC. This chain links TRBV7-9 with TRBJ2-1, with 9 nucleotides matching TRBD2. The length of the CDR3 is 17 residues. The V segment lost 5 bases and the J segment 10 bases; nucleotides outside the gene matches: 18. The V gene's germline CDR1 is SEHNR and CDR2 FQNEAQ (reference sequence).

This sequence joins TRBV9 and TRBJ2-3; 10 bases align to TRBD2. CDR3 length: 15 amino acids. The V segment lost 0 bases and the J segment 6 bases; nucleotides outside the gene matches: 4. CDR1 is SGDLS and CDR2 is YYNGEE in the germline V gene. For the CDR3, the DNA is TGTGCCAGCAGCGTAGTAAGCGGGGGGGCGGATACGCAGTATTTT. This codes for CASSVVSGGADTQYF.

This clone was detected once. The V gene is TRBV30, the J gene TRBJ2-7; TRBD2 aligns across 12 bases. This CDR3 is 15 amino acids long. Unmatched junction bases numbered 8, after V lost 7 bases and J lost 1 base. Germline CDR1 reads GTSNPN; CDR2 reads SVGIG (reference sequence). The CDR3 protein is CALTLAGGPSYEQYF. In nucleotides, the CDR3 is TGTGCCTTAACCCTAGCGGGGGGGCCATCCTACGAGCAGTACTTC.

The chain is built from TRBV30 and TRBJ2-7, with no clear D. V was pared by 2 bases and J by 5 bases, with 16 bases between. This CDR3 comprises 14 residues. CDR1 GTSNPN and CDR2 SVGIG come from the germline V gene (reference sequence). The CDR3 sequence: CAWSRATVVDEQYF. For the CDR3, the DNA is TGTGCCTGGAGTAGAGCGACGGTAGTCGACGAGCAGTACTTC.

The DNA of the CDR3 is TGTGCCAGCAGCCCACTAGCGGGGACTAACAATGAGCAGTTCTTC. Its translation: CASSPLAGTNNEQFF. The chain uses TRBV7-3 and TRBJ2-1; 10 bases are shared with TRBD2. V was clipped by 5 bases and J by 5 bases; unmatched bases: 6. The CDR3 sequence is 15 residues long. From germline, CDR1 is SGHTA and CDR2 FQGTGA.

The table lists this clone with a count of one. The genes are TRBV19 and TRBJ2-1, with 10 bases that match TRBD1. Trimming cost V 1 base and J 7 bases; bases outside gene matches: 4. The CDR3 is made up of 15 amino acids. From germline, CDR1 is LNHDA and CDR2 SQIVND (reference sequence). The DNA of the CDR3 is TGTGCCAGTAGTATAGTTGGGACAGGGGTAAATGAGCAGTTCTTC. Translating gives CASSIVGTGVNEQFF.

This CDR3 reads CAWRQGPYEQYF. The DNA of the CDR3 is TGTGCCTGGCGACAGGGGCCCTACGAGCAGTACTTC. This chain uses TRBV30 with TRBJ2-7; TRBD1 matches at 8 bases. The CDR3 consists of 12 residues. Germline V lookup: CDR1 GTSNPN, CDR2 SVGIG (reference sequence). The V segment lost 5 bases and the J segment 2 bases; nucleotides outside the gene matches: 2. Supplemented by reference TRBV30 and TRBJ2-7, the full variable domain reads SQTIHQWPATLVQPVGSPLSLECTVEGTSNPNLYWYRQAAGRGLQLLFYSVGIGQISSEVPQNLSASRPQDRQFILSSKKLLLSDSGFYLCAWRQGPYEQYFGPGTRLTVT.

This chain joins TRBV19 and TRBJ2-5, with 9 positions matching TRBD1. Germline loops: CDR1 LNHDA, CDR2 SQIVND (reference sequence). The CDR3 has 15 amino acids. The V segment lost 7 bases and the J segment 4 bases; nucleotides outside the gene matches: 10. CDR3 DNA: TGTGCCAGTACCCCGGGACAGGGTATTTCAGAGACCCAGTACTTC. Translation gives CASTPGQGISETQYF.

The genes are TRBV18 and TRBJ1-2; D is unresolved. This CDR3 region has 15 residues. The germline V gene encodes CDR1 KGHSH and CDR2 LQKENI. The V gene lost 2 bases and the J gene lost 4 bases, with 14 bases spanning the gap. In DNA form, the CDR3 reads TGTGCCAGCTCACCATCTAGGAGTACGGGCTATGGCTACACCTTC. This sequence encodes CASSPSRSTGYGYTF.